This TCR beta chain was recorded in a study of identical twins. Concerning this clonotype itself: Its matching antigen is unknown.

TCRdb independently ran MiXCR on the 5' RACE reads; one entry per CDR3 protein. This sample yields around 510,000 distinct CDR3 sequences, of which roughly an eighth are seen a single time; approximately 0.98% belongs to the top ten. Findings of the study overall: Out-of-frame alpha sequences common to twins exhibited a surplus of low generation probability. The same donors were not followed; conclusions instead depended on cross-sectional statistical analysis. Models came in too low on out-of-frame TCR alpha sharing in monozygotic twins.

These data were also filed under a second study, of yellow fever vaccine responses in identical twins.

Sequenced input: CD4+ T cells sorted from blood. This TCR came from a woman younger than 30 in good health.

In nucleotides, the CDR3 is TGTGCCAGCTCACCAACCGGGACAGGGTCTGGGGCCAACGTCCTGACTTTC. Translation gives CASSPTGTGSGANVLTF. The V call is TRBV18, the J call TRBJ2-6; 9 nucleotides match TRBD1. The germline CDR1 and CDR2 sequences are KGHSH and LQKENI. V trimming: 2 bases; J trimming: 1 base; junction bases outside the gene matches: 3. This CDR3 is 17 amino acids long.